The table lists the clone carrying this TCR beta chain with many counts. Its specificity is unknown. Each gene name is a mouse one. The read finishes 4 residues shy of the CDR3 end, and the germline J gene is used to complete it. The sequencing template was cDNA reverse transcribed from extracted RNA. Measured with immunoSEQ multiplex PCR; TCRdb has only the in-frame clones, and not every one. There are over 5,500 clones in the sample, none observed a single time. The sample originates from a study of CD8+ T cells in alopecia areata. General study findings and limits: Relative to normal scalp, lesional scalp, especially alopecia totalis/universalis, showed higher clonality.

With 11 bases removed from V and 0 bases from J, the gap between germline ends came to 10 bases. From germline, CDR1 is NSQYPW and CDR2 LRSPGD (reference sequence). CDR3 size: 12 residues. After pooling, cutaneous lymph node cells were sorted with CD4, CD8alpha, NKG2D, NKG2ACE and other markers. The gene calls are TRBV1 and TRBJ1-1, with D maybe TRBD1 (6 bases). Sequencing was performed on CD8+ T cells sorted from a lymph node. The receptor was derived from a C3H/HeJ mouse with alopecia areata. Strain haplotype at MHC: H2-k. The CDR3 sequence is CTLQGANTEVFF. The part of the CDR3 DNA that was read is TGCACCCTACAGGGTGCAAACACA.